A single sample gave rise to the 28 T cell receptor beta chains below, sequenced in a study of cytomegalovirus exposure and HLA in healthy donors. PCR involved 60 Vbeta and 13 Jbeta primers. TCRdb keeps only in-frame clones here, not all; method: immunoSEQ multiplex PCR. The data hold around 97,000 clones, with 76% observed a single time. The source material was PBMCs. These receptors all come from a woman under 30 in good health and CMV-seropositive.

This chain connects TRBV19 to TRBJ2-1, with D unclear. This CDR3 region has 14 residues. The V end lost 6 bases, the J end lost 0 bases, and 9 bases lay between the germline ends. The V gene's germline CDR1 is LNHDA and CDR2 SQIVND (reference sequence). CDR3 nucleotides: TGTGCCAGTAGGCCGGTTAGCTCCTACAATGAGCAGTTCTTC. Translating it yields CASRPVSSYNEQFF.

Turning to this clone: One end of the junction varies from germline; a read error may be responsible. The V gene is TRBV2, the J gene TRBJ1-4; 12 bases map to TRBD1. This CDR3 contains 13 residues. The germline gives CDR1 SNHLY, CDR2 FYNNEI. The CDR3 loop reads CASKGQGAGLWRF. Written as DNA, the CDR3 is TGTGCCAGCAAGGGACAGGGGGCTGGTCTGTGGCGTTTT.

The chain carries TRBV7-8 and TRBJ1-5, with D possibly matching TRBD1 (6 bases). V was pared by 5 bases and J by 3 bases, with 11 bases between. The germline V gene encodes CDR1 SGHVS and CDR2 FQNEAQ. CDR3 length equals 14 residues. The CDR3 sequence is CASSPGQNNQPQHF. CDR3 nucleotides: TGTGCCAGCAGCCCCGGACAGAACAATCAGCCCCAGCATTTT.

CDR3 in DNA: TGTGCCACCAGCAGACTTTGGACAGGGGAAAACAATGAGCAGTTCTTC. Translation gives CATSRLWTGENNEQFF. The chain uses TRBV15 and TRBJ2-1; 9 bases fit TRBD1. The CDR3 length is 16 residues. Germline loops: CDR1 LNHNV, CDR2 YYDKDF (reference sequence). Trimming cost V 2 bases and J 5 bases; bases outside gene matches: 7.

This chain links TRBV7-2 with TRBJ1-2, with TRBD1 matching over 12 bases. Germline loops: CDR1 SGHTA, CDR2 FQGNSA. This CDR3 contains 14 residues. V dropped 0 bases and J dropped 10; count of bases not matched to a gene: 3. The DNA of the CDR3 is TGTGCCAGCAGCTTAGCCGGGACAGGGGGCGACTACACCTTC. It translates to CASSLAGTGGDYTF.

This clone has more than one count but fewer than ten. The chain joins TRBV7-6 to TRBJ2-7; 10 bases are shared with TRBD2. The CDR3 loop spans 13 amino acids. Unmatched junction bases numbered 3, after V lost 6 bases and J lost 4 bases. The germline V gene encodes CDR1 SGHVS and CDR2 FNYEAQ. CDR3: CASRQGLAYEQYF. CDR3 sequence (DNA): TGTGCCAGCAGACAGGGACTAGCGTACGAGCAGTACTTC.

The chain links TRBV7-2 to TRBJ2-7; 9 nucleotides align to TRBD2. V was pared by 1 base and J by 2 bases, with 3 bases of the junction left unmatched. The CDR3 extends over 15 amino acids. Per germline, CDR1 SGHTA and CDR2 FQGNSA. Here the CDR3 reads CASSLGTSAAYEQYF. DNA of the CDR3: TGTGCCAGCAGCTTAGGGACTAGCGCGGCCTACGAGCAGTACTTC.

The chain recombines TRBV19 with TRBJ1-2; D not certain. The CDR3 contains 15 residues. Germline V gene lookup returns CDR1 LNHDA and CDR2 SQIVND (reference sequence). V lost 3 bases, J lost 4 bases, and 15 bases lay in between. The chain's CDR3 is CASSITQAATYGYTF. CDR3 coding DNA: TGTGCCAGTAGTATTACTCAGGCCGCGACCTATGGCTACACCTTC.

The chain has TRBV2 and TRBJ2-1; D is perhaps TRBD1 (6 bases). V lost 6 bases and J 9 bases, leaving 21 bases between the germline ends. The germline gives CDR1 SNHLY, CDR2 FYNNEI. CDR3 size: 15 residues. CDR3: CASRAGDRVPGEQFF. The CDR3 DNA sequence: TGTGCCAGCAGGGCAGGGGACCGGGTCCCGGGTGAGCAGTTCTTC.

The CDR3 loop is CARKWWGLSTDTQYF. CDR3 in DNA: TGTGCCAGAAAGTGGTGGGGCCTCAGCACAGATACGCAGTATTTT. The chain couples TRBV6-5 to TRBJ2-3; D may be TRBD1 (5 bases). The V gene's germline CDR1 is MNHEY and CDR2 SVGAGI. V lost 9 bases, J lost 0 bases, and 16 bases lay in between. The CDR3 sequence is 15 residues long.

V gene TRBV4-1 combines with J gene TRBJ1-3; 7 bases map to TRBD1. The CDR3 is 14 residues long. Germline V gives CDR1 MGHRA, CDR2 YSYEKL. V was clipped by 2 bases and J by 3 bases; unmatched bases: 1. In DNA form, the CDR3 reads TGCGCCAGCAGCCAACACAGGGGTGGAAACACCATATATTTT. It is translated as CASSQHRGGNTIYF.

This chain's CDR3 is CASSIRGTSGYNEQFF. CDR3 in DNA: TGTGCCAGTAGTATAAGGGGCACTAGCGGCTACAATGAGCAGTTCTTC. The chain links TRBV19 to TRBJ2-1; 8 nucleotides match TRBD2. CDR3 length equals 16 residues. V shed 2 bases, J shed 3 bases, and the junction held 6 bases outside the gene matches. Per the germline V gene, CDR1 is LNHDA and CDR2 is SQIVND (reference sequence). Drawing the rest from reference TRBV19 and TRBJ2-1, the complete variable domain is DGGITQSPKYLFRKEGQNVTLSCEQNLNHDAMYWYRQDPGQGLRLIYYSQIVNDFQKGDIAEGYSVSREKKESFPLTVTSAQKNPTAFYLCASSIRGTSGYNEQFFGPGTRLTVL.

The V call is TRBV4-1, the J call TRBJ2-1; 13 bases agree with TRBD2. Trimming at V came to 2 bases and at J to 7 bases, leaving 8 bases not matched to a gene. Germline lookup yields CDR1 MGHRA and CDR2 YSYEKL. The CDR3 extends over 17 amino acids. CDR3: CASSQTSGGAQLNEQFF. The DNA of the CDR3 is TGCGCCAGCAGCCAAACTAGCGGGGGGGCCCAATTGAATGAGCAGTTCTTC.

The chain joins TRBV6-5 to TRBJ2-1; 11 nucleotides match TRBD2. Germline V gene data show CDR1 as MNHEY and CDR2 as SVGAGI. The CDR3 is 14 residues long. V lost 7 bases to trimming and J lost 6 bases; unmatched junction nucleotides: 5. CDR3 bases: TGTGCCAGCAAGGGACTAGCGGTACTCAATGAGCAGTTCTTC. Translating gives CASKGLAVLNEQFF.

The V call is TRBV5-1, the J call TRBJ2-7; D is perhaps TRBD1 (6 bases). CDR3 length: 18 residues. Germline CDR1 is SGHRS and CDR2 is YFSETQ. Trimming cost V 4 bases and J 3 bases, with 26 bases left between them. The CDR3: CASSRSTTDRRSNYEQYF. In DNA, the CDR3 is TGCGCCAGCAGCAGAAGTACCACGGACAGAAGGTCAAACTACGAGCAGTACTTC.

The rearrangement joins TRBV6-1 to TRBJ1-2; 8 positions match TRBD1. The junction had 7 bases not matched to a gene; V was cut back by 7 bases and J by 3 bases. The CDR3 loop spans 14 amino acids. CDR1 and CDR2 (germline): MNHNS, SASEGT. CDR3 sequence reads: CASTGTTGDYGYTF. CDR3 coding DNA: TGTGCCAGCACGGGGACGACAGGGGACTATGGCTACACCTTC.

This clone was observed a few times. V is TRBV12-5 and J is TRBJ2-1, with D possibly being TRBD2 (6 bases). V was shortened by 7 bases and J by 0 bases, with 10 bases between the two germline ends. The CDR3 has 14 amino acids. CDR1 LGHNT and CDR2 FRNRAP come from the germline V gene. DNA of the CDR3: TGTGCTAGTGTCGGGGGAAGCTCCTACAATGAGCAGTTCTTC. It translates to CASVGGSSYNEQFF.

Only a few counts were recorded for this clone. The V call is TRBV7-2, the J call TRBJ2-5; D is perhaps TRBD2 (6 bases). This CDR3 is built from 13 residues. In germline, CDR1 is SGHTA, CDR2 FQGNSA. With 6 bases removed from V and 3 bases from J, the gap between germline ends came to 11 bases. The CDR3 sequence is CASRRDSKETQYF. The CDR3 region has the DNA TGTGCCAGCAGACGGGACTCCAAAGAGACCCAGTACTTC. The variable domain in full, completed from reference TRBV7-2 and TRBJ2-5, reads GAGVSQSPSNKVTEKGKDVELRCDPISGHTALYWYRQSLGQGLEFLIYFQGNSAPDKSGLPSDRFSAERTGGSVSTLTIQRTQQEDSAVYLCASRRDSKETQYFGPGTRLLVL.

V gene TRBV9 combines with J gene TRBJ2-1, with D maybe TRBD2 (6 bases). Per germline, CDR1 SGDLS and CDR2 YYNGEE. The CDR3 contains 16 residues. Trimming took 1 base from V and 5 from J, leaving 16 bases between them. The CDR3, as DNA: TGTGCCAGCAGCGTAAGAAATCTGGCGGGGCACAATGAGCAGTTCTTC. Translation: CASSVRNLAGHNEQFF. The full variable domain, completed using reference TRBV9 and TRBJ2-1, is DSGVTQTPKHLITATGQRVTLRCSPRSGDLSVYWYQQSLDQGLQFLIQYYNGEERAKGNILERFSAQQFPDLHSELNLSSLELGDSALYFCASSVRNLAGHNEQFFGPGTRLTVL.

This clone was seen just once. The chain recombines TRBV27 with TRBJ2-3, with 14 bases matching TRBD2. The trim removed 10 bases at V and 0 bases at J, leaving 6 bases unmatched. Looked up from germline, CDR1 is MNHEY and CDR2 is SMNVEV (reference sequence). This CDR3 has 16 residues. CDR3 sequence reads: CATRTSGRSSTDTQYF. CDR3 bases: TGTGCCACCAGGACTAGCGGGAGGTCTAGCACAGATACGCAGTATTTT.

The rearrangement joins TRBV7-8 to TRBJ1-1; TRBD1 might be the D (6 bases). The CDR3 runs to 14 residues. Trimming removed 4 bases from V and 6 bases from J, with 15 bases in between. Germline V lookup: CDR1 SGHVS, CDR2 FQNEAQ. The CDR3 bases are TGTGCCAGCAGCTCCACCCAGGGGATCCCTGAAGCTTTCTTT. This codes for CASSSTQGIPEAFF.

This clone was seen a few times. The CDR3 here is CASSLGSHEQYF. CDR3 nucleotides: TGTGCCAGCAGCTTGGGATCCCACGAGCAGTACTTC. The chain carries TRBV5-6 and TRBJ2-5; D gene unclear. The DNA end lines up better with TRBJ2-7; the J call may be wrong. The CDR3 totals 12 residues. Germline V gene sequence: CDR1 SGHDT, CDR2 YYEEEE.

This chain links TRBV7-3 with TRBJ2-3; D not resolved. CDR3 length: 13 amino acids. CDR1 and CDR2 (germline): SGHTA, FQGTGA. V lost 6 bases, J lost 0 bases, and 7 bases lay in between. In DNA form, the CDR3 reads TGTGCCAGCAGGGGCCCCAGCACAGATACGCAGTATTTT. Translation: CASRGPSTDTQYF.

V gene TRBV4-1 combines with J gene TRBJ2-7; tentatively, D is TRBD1 (6 bases). The CDR3 has 14 residues. V lost 4 bases to trimming and J lost 2 bases, with 12 bases between them. From germline, CDR1 is MGHRA and CDR2 YSYEKL. The CDR3 region has the DNA TGCGCCAGCAGCCCCGCAGGGGAGCCCTACGAGCAGTACTTC. This sequence encodes CASSPAGEPYEQYF.

This clone was seen only a few times. The chain joins TRBV19 to TRBJ1-5; D not certain. Deletions cut 5 bases from V and 5 bases from J, with 7 bases between. The CDR3 covers 12 residues. Germline CDR1 reads LNHDA; CDR2 reads SQIVND (reference sequence). As DNA, the CDR3 is TGTGCCAGTAGTTTTCTAGATCAGCCCCAGCATTTT. This encodes CASSFLDQPQHF.

The chain links TRBV9 to TRBJ1-1, with 9 bases identical to TRBD1. With 2 bases clipped from V and 5 bases from J, the junction kept 7 bases outside the gene matches. Germline V gene lookup returns CDR1 SGDLS and CDR2 YYNGEE. There are 15 residues in the CDR3. The CDR3 region is CASSVAGQGWTEAFF. For the CDR3, the DNA is TGTGCCAGCAGCGTTGCCGGACAGGGGTGGACTGAAGCTTTCTTT. Supplemented by reference TRBV9 and TRBJ1-1, the full variable domain reads DSGVTQTPKHLITATGQRVTLRCSPRSGDLSVYWYQQSLDQGLQFLIQYYNGEERAKGNILERFSAQQFPDLHSELNLSSLELGDSALYFCASSVAGQGWTEAFFGQGTRLTVV.

This chain joins TRBV2 and TRBJ1-2; a weak D match, TRBD1 (5 bases). Germline values: CDR1 SNHLY, CDR2 FYNNEI. The CDR3 totals 15 residues. The V end was cut by 0 bases, the J end by 5 bases, with 13 bases between. CDR3 residues: CASSEALGALYGYTF. Here the CDR3 DNA reads TGTGCCAGCAGTGAAGCGTTAGGGGCCTTGTATGGCTACACCTTC.

The chain recombines TRBV6-1 with TRBJ2-5; 8 bases agree with TRBD2. V shed 3 bases and J 1 base; nucleotides not matched to a gene: 4. The CDR3 is 15 residues long. Germline CDR1 reads MNHNS; CDR2 reads SASEGT. DNA of the CDR3: TGTGCCAGCAGTGATAGCGGGGCCCCCCAAGAGACCCAGTACTTC. Its translation is CASSDSGAPQETQYF.